This TCR beta chain is drawn from a study of T-cell memory formation after mild COVID-19 (dated by TCRdb to about 2021). Regarding the study in general: Most TCR sequence clusters were specific to one of the two donors. T-cell clones expanding and contracting after mild COVID-19 in a couple of donors were tracked by longitudinal TCRalpha and TCRbeta repertoire sequencing. The cohort comprised two young, previously healthy adult volunteers, one female and one male.

The study at large found these results: The study included only a couple of mild cases, and larger cohorts that include severe cases with pre-infection samples were judged to be necessary. Contracting CD4+ clones turned up mainly in the CM and EM memory subsets, whereas EMRA was where CD8+ clones were enriched. The detection of some responding clones in pre-infection memory suggests that pre-existing cross-reactive memory T cells joined the SARS-CoV-2 response. SARS-CoV-2 specificity of the second-wave clones peaking on day 37 was not confirmed. From day 15 to 85, contracting clones showed balanced CD4/CD8 phenotypes, whereas a second wave of clones that expanded from day 15 to 37 leaned towards CD4+.

Sequencing used an Illumina NovaSeq 6000. TCRalpha and TCRbeta cDNA libraries were constructed by 5'RACE with constant-segment primers, with sample barcodes and unique molecular identifiers being introduced. Trizol reagent was used to extract RNA from every sample. Libraries were amplified in two PCR steps, with a second sample barcode and Illumina TruSeq adapters added in the second step. Sequencing of libraries was performed on an Illumina NovaSeq with 2 x 150 bp paired-end reads. For the original study's pipeline: Demultiplexing of reads and collapsing into UMI-guided consensus sequences were performed with migec v1.2.7. With mixcr v2.1.11, UMI consensuses were aligned to TRA and TRB V and J templates and assembled into clonotypes. Expanded or contracted clonotypes were those called significant by both edgeR and NoisET, with noise models trained on biological replicates. For edgeR calls, a false discovery rate-adjusted p below 0.01 and a log2 fold-change threshold of 1 were applied. PCA with hierarchical clustering of max-normalized trajectories of the 1000 most abundant clonotypes was used as exploratory dynamics analysis. Separately sequenced CD4+ and CD8+ repertoires were used to assign a CD4 or CD8 phenotype to each responding clone. Starting from the raw public reads, TCRdb applied fastp trimming at Q25, assembled clones with MiXCR and retained in-frame beta chains. For every CDR3 protein sequence, its rows merge into one entry that carries the most common genes and DNA. The V and J calls follow TCRdb's processing rather than the paper's. For this sample the table gives 350,000 to 450,000 distinct CDR3 sequences, of which 20% were detected only once. Roughly 8% of the sample lies in the top ten.

Taken from the germline V gene (reference sequence), the CDR1 and CDR2 loops are SEHNR and FQNEAQ. Between the V and J ends, shortened by 5 bases and 0 bases respectively, the junction contains 8 bases. From the cysteine up to the phenylalanine, the CDR3 has a length of 15 residues. Of all the DNA, just the CDR3 is kept, 45 bases in frame from base 1. This clonotype was observed at least ten times. Its antigen is currently not known. The record has no base qualities; no much larger clone is one base away. Ficoll-Paque density gradient centrifugation was used to isolate PBMCs. Material for sequencing was PBMCs or a T cell subset sorted from them (not recorded which). This TCR came from an adult woman who had mild COVID-19 (a few samples of this study predate the infection). The sample titles of this study are shuffled in the database, so cell type and time point are left out; the donor was told from shared clones. This receptor chain uses TRBV7-9 and TRBJ2-6, with the D gene not clear enough to name. The DNA is TGTGCCAGCAGCACCCGAGGCTCTGGGGCCAACGTCCTGACTTTC. Its protein is CASSTRGSGANVLTF.